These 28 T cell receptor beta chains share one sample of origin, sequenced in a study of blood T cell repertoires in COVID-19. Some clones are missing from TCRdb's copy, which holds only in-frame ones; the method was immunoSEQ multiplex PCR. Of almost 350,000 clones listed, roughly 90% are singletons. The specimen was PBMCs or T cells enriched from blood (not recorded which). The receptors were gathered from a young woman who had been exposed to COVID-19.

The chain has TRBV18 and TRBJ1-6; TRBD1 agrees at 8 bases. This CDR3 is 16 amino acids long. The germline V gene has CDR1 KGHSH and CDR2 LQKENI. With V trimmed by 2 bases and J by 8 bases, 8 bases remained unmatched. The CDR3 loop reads CASSPGPGQGYSPLHF. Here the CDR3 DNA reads TGTGCCAGCTCACCAGGTCCCGGACAGGGATATTCACCCCTCCACTTT.

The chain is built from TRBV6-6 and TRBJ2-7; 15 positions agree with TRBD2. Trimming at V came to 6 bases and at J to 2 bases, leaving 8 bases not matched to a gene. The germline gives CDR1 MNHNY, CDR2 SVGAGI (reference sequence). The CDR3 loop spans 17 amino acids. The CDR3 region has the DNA TGTGCCAGCAGACGAAGGACTAGCGGGAGGGAAACCTACGAGCAGTACTTC. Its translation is CASRRRTSGRETYEQYF.

The CDR3 DNA follows: TGTGCCAGTCTCCCAGGGGAAACCTATAATTCACCCCTCCACTTT. Amino acids: CASLPGETYNSPLHF. The J gene is TRBJ1-6, the V gene TRBV6-6; tentative D call: TRBD1 (6 bases). Trimming stripped 9 bases from V and 2 bases from J, with 14 bases between. Germline-derived CDR1 and CDR2 are MNHNY and SVGAGI (reference sequence). The CDR3 consists of 15 residues.

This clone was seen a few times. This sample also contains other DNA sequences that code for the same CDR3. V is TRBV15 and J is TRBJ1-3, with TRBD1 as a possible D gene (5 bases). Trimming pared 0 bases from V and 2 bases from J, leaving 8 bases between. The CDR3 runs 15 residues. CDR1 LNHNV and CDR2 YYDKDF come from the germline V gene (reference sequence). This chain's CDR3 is CATSRDRDPGNTIYF. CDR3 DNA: TGTGCCACCAGCAGAGACAGGGATCCTGGAAACACCATATATTTT.

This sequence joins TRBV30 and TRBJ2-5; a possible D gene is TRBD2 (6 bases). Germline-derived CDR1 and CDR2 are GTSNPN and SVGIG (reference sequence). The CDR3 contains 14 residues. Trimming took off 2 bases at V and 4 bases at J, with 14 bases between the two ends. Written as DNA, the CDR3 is TGTGCCTGGAGTTGGGGACTCCTGGGAGAGACCCAGTACTTC. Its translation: CAWSWGLLGETQYF.

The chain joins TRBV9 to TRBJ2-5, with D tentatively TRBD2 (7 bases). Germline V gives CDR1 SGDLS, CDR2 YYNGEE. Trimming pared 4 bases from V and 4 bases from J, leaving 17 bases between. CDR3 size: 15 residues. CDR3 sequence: CASSLWTGGAETQYF. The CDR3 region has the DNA TGTGCCAGCAGCCTCTGGACTGGGGGGGCAGAGACCCAGTACTTC.

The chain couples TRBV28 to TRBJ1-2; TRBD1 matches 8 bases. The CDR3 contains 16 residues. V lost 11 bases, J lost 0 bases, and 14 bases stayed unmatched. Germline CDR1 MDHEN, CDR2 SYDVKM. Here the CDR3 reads CAVSAPDRGANYGYTF. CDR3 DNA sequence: TGTGCCGTTTCAGCACCAGACAGGGGCGCTAACTATGGCTACACCTTC.

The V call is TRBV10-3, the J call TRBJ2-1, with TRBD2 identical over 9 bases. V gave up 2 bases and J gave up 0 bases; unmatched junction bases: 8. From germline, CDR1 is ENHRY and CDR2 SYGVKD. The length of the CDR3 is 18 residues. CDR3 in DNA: TGTGCCATCAGTGAGCTACTAGCGGGTTACTACTCCTACAATGAGCAGTTCTTC. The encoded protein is CAISELLAGYYSYNEQFF.

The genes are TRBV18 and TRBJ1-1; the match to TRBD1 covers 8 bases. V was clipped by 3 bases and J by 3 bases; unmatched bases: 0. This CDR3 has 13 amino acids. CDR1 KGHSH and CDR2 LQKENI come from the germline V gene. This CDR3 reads CASSPGQDTEAFF. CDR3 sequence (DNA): TGTGCCAGCTCACCGGGACAGGACACTGAAGCTTTCTTT. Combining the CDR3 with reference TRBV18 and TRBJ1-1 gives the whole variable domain NAGVMQNPRHLVRRRGQEARLRCSPMKGHSHVYWYRQLPEEGLKFMVYLQKENIIDESGMPKERFSAEFPKEGPSILRIQQVVRGDSAAYFCASSPGQDTEAFFGQGTRLTVV.

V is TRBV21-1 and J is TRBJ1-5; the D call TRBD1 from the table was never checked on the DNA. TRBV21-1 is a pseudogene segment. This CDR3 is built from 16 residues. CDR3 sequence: CASSNHRENSNQPQHF. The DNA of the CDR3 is TGTGCCAGCAGCAATCACAGGGAAAATAGCAATCAGCCCCAGCATTTT.

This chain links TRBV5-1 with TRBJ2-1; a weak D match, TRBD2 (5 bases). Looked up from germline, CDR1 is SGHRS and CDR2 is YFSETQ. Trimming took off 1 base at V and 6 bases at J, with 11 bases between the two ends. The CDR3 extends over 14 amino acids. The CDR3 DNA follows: TGCGCCAGCAGCTTGTCGTTAACTAGCAATGAGCAGTTCTTC. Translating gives CASSLSLTSNEQFF.

CDR3 sequence: CATSDGGGFTDTQYF. In DNA, the CDR3 is TGTGCCACCAGTGACGGGGGAGGGTTCACAGATACGCAGTATTTT. This chain joins TRBV24-1 and TRBJ2-3; the match to TRBD2 covers 7 bases. The germline CDR1 and CDR2 sequences are KGHDR and SFDVKD. This CDR3 comprises 15 residues. V was pared by 4 bases and J by 2 bases, with 5 bases of the junction left unmatched.

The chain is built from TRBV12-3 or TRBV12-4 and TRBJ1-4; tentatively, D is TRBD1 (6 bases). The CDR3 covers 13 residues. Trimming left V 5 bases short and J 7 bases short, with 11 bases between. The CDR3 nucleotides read TGTGCCAGCAGTCCAGGGGAAGGTGAAAAACTGTTTTTT. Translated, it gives CASSPGEGEKLFF.

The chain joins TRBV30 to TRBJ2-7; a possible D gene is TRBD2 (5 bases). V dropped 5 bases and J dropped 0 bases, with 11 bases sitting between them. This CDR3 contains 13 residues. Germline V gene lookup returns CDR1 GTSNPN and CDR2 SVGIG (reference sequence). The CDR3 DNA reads TGTGCCTGGGGGAGAGGGCCCTCCTACGAGCAGTACTTC. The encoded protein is CAWGRGPSYEQYF.

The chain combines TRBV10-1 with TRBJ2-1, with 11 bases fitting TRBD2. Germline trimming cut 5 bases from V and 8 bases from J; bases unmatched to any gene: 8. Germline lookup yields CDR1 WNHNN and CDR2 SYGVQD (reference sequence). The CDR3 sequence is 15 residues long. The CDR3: CASSLLAGVSHEQFF. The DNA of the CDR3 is TGCGCCAGCAGTTTACTAGCGGGAGTTTCCCATGAGCAGTTCTTC.

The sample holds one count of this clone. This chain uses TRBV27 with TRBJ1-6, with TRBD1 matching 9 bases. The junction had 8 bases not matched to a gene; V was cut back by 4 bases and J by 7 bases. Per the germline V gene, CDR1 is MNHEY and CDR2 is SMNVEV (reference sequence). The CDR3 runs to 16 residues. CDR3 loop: CASSSYRGRINSPLHF. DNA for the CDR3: TGTGCCAGCAGTTCCTACAGGGGGCGTATAAATTCACCCCTCCACTTT.

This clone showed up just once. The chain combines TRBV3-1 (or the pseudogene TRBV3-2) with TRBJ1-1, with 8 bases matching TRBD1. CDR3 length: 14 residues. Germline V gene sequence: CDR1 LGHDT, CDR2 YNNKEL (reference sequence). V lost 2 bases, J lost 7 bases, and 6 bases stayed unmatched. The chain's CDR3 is CASSQLDRVNEAFF. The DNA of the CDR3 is TGTGCCAGCAGCCAACTGGACAGGGTAAATGAAGCTTTCTTT.

The CDR3 bases are TGTGCTAGTTACCGAGGCGCAGGGGGGACTGAAGCTTTCTTT. Translation gives CASYRGAGGTEAFF. The chain couples TRBV12-5 to TRBJ1-1, with TRBD1 matching over 7 bases. The length of the CDR3 is 14 residues. Trimming took 8 bases from V and 5 from J; bases not matched to a gene: 11. CDR1 and CDR2 from the germline V gene are LGHNT and FRNRAP.

CDR3 bases: TGTGCCATCAGTGAGGTCGGGAGAAATTCACCCCTCCACTTT. Amino acids: CAISEVGRNSPLHF. The rearrangement joins TRBV10-3 to TRBJ1-6; D not certain. Germline values: CDR1 ENHRY, CDR2 SYGVKD. The CDR3 loop spans 14 amino acids. With 2 bases removed from V and 7 bases from J, the gap between germline ends came to 9 bases.

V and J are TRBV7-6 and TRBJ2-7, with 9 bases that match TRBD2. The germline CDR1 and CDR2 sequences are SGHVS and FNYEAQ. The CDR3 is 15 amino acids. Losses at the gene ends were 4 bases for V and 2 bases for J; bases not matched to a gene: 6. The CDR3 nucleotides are TGTGCCAGCAGCTCGGGCGCTAGCGGGACCTACGAGCAGTACTTC. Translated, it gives CASSSGASGTYEQYF.

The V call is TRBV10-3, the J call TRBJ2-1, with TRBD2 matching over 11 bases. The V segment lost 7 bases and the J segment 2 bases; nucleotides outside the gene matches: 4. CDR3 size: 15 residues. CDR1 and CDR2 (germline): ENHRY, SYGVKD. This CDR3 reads CAITPTSGTYNEQFF. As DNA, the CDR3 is TGTGCCATCACCCCGACTAGCGGGACCTACAATGAGCAGTTCTTC.

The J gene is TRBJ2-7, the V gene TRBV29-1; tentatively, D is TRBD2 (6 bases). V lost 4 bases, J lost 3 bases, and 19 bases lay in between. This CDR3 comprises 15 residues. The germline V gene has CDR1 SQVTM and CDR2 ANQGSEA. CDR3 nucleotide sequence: TGCAGCGTTGGCGAGGGGACGGCGGGGATCTACGAGCAGTACTTC. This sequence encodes CSVGEGTAGIYEQYF.

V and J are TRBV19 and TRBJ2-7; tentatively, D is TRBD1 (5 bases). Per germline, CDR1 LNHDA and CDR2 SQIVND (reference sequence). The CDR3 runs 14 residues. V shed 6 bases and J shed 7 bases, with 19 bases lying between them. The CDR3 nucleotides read TGTGCCAGTAGCAATAGTGCAGGGAAAGGAGAGCAGTACTTC. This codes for CASSNSAGKGEQYF.

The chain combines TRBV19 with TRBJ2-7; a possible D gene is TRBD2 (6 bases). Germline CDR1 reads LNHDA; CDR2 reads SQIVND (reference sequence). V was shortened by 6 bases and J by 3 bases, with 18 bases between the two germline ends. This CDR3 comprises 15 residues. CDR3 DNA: TGTGCCAGTAGGCTAATGGGGACTTCGAACTACGAGCAGTACTTC. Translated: CASRLMGTSNYEQYF.

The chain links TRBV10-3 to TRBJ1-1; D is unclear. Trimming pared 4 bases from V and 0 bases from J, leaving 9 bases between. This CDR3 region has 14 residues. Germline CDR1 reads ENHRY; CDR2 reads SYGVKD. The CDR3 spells CAISARHLNTEAFF. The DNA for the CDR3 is TGTGCCATCAGTGCCCGACACTTGAACACTGAAGCTTTCTTT.

The DNA of the CDR3 is TGTGCCAGTAGGGAGTATGGGACAGGGGGCCCGGCTAACTATGGCTACACCTTC. Translation gives CASREYGTGGPANYGYTF. V is TRBV19 and J is TRBJ1-2; 12 positions agree with TRBD1. V lost 6 bases and J lost 0; bases outside the gene matches: 11. Germline assignment: CDR1 LNHDA and CDR2 SQIVND (reference sequence). The CDR3 totals 18 residues.

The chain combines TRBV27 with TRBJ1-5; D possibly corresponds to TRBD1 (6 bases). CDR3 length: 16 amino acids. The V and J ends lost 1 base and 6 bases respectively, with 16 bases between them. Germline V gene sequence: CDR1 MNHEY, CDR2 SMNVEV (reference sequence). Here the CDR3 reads CASSLWDTQGSQPQHF. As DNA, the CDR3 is TGTGCCAGCAGTTTATGGGACACCCAGGGCAGTCAGCCCCAGCATTTT.

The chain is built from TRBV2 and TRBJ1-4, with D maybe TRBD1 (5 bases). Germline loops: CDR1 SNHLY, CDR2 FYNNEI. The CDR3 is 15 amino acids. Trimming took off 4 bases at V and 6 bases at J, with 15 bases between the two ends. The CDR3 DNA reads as TGTGCCAGCAGTGGGGGGGACCTACGGCATGAAAAACTGTTTTTT. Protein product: CASSGGDLRHEKLFF.